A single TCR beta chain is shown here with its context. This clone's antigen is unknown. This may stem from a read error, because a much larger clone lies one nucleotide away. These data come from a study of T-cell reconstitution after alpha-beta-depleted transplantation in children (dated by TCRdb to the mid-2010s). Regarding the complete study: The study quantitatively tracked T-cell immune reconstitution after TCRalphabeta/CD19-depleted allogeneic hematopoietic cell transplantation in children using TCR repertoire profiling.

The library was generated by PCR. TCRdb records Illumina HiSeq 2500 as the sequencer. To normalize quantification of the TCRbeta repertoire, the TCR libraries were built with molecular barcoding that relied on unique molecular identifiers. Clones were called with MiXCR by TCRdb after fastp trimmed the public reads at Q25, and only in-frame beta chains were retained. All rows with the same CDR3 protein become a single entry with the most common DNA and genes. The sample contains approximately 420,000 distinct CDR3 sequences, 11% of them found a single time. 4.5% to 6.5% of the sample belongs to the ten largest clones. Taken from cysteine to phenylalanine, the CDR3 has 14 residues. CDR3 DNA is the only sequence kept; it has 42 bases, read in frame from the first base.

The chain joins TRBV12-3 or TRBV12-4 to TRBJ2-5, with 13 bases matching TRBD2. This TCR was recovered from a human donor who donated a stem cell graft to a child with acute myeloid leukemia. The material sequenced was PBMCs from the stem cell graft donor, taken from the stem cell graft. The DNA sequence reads TGTGCCAACAGTACGACTAGCGGGGGGGAGACCCAGTACTTC. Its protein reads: CANSTTSGGETQYF.